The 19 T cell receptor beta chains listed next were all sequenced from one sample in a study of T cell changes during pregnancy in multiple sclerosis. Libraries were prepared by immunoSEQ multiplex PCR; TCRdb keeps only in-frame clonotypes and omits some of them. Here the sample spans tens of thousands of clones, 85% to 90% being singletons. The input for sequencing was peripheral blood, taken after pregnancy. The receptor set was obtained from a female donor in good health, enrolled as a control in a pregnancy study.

Written as DNA, the CDR3 is TGTGCCAGCTCGACCACGGAGAGGGATGACGAGCAGTACTTC. This sequence encodes CASSTTERDDEQYF. V usage is TRBV18 and J usage is TRBJ2-7, with D possibly being TRBD2 (5 bases). Trimming took 6 bases from V and 5 from J, leaving 17 bases between them. CDR3 size: 14 residues. From germline, CDR1 is KGHSH and CDR2 LQKENI.

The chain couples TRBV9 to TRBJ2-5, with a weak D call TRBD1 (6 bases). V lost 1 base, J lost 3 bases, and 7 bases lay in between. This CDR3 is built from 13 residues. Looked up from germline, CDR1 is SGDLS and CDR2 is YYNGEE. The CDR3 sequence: CASSVTGKETQYF. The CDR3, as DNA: TGTGCCAGCAGCGTAACAGGGAAAGAGACCCAGTACTTC.

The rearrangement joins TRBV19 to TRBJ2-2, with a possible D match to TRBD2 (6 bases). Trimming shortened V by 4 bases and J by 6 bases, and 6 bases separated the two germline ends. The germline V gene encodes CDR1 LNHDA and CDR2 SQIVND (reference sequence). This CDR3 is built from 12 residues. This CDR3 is CASSRGAGELFF. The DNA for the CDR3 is TGTGCCAGTAGTAGGGGGGCCGGGGAGCTGTTTTTT.

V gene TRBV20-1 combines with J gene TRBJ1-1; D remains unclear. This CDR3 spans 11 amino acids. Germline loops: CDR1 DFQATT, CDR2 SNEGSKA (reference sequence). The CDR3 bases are TGCAGCGCCGGTCCCCAGGTTTCAGCTTTCTTT. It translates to CSAGPQVSAFF.

DNA of the CDR3: TGTGCCAGCAGCCTCCTAGGGACTAGCGGGAGGGGGTTGTTTTTT. Amino acids: CASSLLGTSGRGLFF. V is TRBV4-2 and J is TRBJ2-2; TRBD2 agrees at 16 bases. V was pared by 4 bases and J by 15 bases, with 8 bases of the junction left unmatched. This CDR3 has 15 residues. CDR1 is LGHNA, CDR2 YNFKEQ, per germline.

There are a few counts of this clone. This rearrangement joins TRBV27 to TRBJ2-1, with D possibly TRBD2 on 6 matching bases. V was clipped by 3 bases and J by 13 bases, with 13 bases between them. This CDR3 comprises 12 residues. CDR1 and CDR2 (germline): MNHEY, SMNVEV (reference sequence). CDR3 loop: CASSFGGGTQFF. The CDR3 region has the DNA TGTGCCAGCAGTTTCGGCGGCGGGACCCAGTTCTTC.

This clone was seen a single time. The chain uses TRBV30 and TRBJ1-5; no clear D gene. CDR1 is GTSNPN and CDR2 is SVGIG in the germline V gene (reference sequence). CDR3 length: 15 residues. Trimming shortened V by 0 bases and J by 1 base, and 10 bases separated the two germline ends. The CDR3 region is CAWSVRRGSNQPQHF. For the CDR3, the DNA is TGTGCCTGGAGTGTACGCCGGGGAAGCAATCAGCCCCAGCATTTT.

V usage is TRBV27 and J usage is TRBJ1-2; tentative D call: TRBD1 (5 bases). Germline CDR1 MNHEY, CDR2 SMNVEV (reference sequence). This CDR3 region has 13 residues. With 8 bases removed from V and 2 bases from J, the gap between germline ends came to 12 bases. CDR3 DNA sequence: TGTGCCAGCTACGGAGGGGTAAACTATGGCTACACCTTC. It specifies CASYGGVNYGYTF.

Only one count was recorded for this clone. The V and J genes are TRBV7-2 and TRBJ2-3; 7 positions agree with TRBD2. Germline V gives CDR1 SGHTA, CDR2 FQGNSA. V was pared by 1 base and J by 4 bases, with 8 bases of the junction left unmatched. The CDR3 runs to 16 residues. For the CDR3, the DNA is TGTGCCAGCAGCTTAGTTCTCCTGGGAGGGCCAGATACGCAGTATTTT. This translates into CASSLVLLGGPDTQYF.

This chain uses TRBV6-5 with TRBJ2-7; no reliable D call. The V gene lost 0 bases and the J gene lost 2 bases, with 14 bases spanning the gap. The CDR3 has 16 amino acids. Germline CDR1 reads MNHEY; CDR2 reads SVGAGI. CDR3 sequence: CASSYSIQRVTYEQYF. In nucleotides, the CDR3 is TGTGCCAGCAGTTACTCGATACAACGGGTGACCTACGAGCAGTACTTC.

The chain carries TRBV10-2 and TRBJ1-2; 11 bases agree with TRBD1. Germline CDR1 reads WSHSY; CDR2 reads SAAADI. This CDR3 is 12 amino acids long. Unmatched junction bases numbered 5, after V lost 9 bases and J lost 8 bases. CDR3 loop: CASEDRGQGYTF. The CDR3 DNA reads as TGCGCCAGTGAGGACAGGGGGCAAGGCTACACCTTC.

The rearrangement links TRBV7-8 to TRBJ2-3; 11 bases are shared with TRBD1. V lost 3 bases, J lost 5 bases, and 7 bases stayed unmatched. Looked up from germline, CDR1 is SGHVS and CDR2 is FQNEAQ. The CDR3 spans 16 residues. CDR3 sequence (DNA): TGTGCCAGCAGCTTCCGGGACAGGGGGTTTGGAGATACGCAGTATTTT. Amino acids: CASSFRDRGFGDTQYF. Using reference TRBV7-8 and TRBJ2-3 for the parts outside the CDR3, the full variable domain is GAGVSQSPRYKVAKRGQDVALRCDPISGHVSLFWYQQALGQGPEFLTYFQNEAQLDKSGLPSDRFFAERPEGSVSTLKIQRTQQEDSAVYLCASSFRDRGFGDTQYFGPGTRLTVL.

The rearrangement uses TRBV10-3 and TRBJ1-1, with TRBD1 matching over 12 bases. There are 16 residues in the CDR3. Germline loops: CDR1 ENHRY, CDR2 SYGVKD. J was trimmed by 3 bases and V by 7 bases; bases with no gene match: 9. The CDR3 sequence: CAIKGTGGPADTEAFF. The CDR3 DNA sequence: TGTGCCATCAAGGGGACAGGGGGCCCCGCGGACACTGAAGCTTTCTTT.

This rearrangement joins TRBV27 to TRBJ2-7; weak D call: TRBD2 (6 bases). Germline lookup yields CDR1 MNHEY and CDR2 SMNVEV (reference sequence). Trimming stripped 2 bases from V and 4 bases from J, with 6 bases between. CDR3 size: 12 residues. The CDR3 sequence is CASSLGGYEQYF. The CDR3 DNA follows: TGTGCCAGCAGTTTAGGGGGGTACGAGCAGTACTTC.

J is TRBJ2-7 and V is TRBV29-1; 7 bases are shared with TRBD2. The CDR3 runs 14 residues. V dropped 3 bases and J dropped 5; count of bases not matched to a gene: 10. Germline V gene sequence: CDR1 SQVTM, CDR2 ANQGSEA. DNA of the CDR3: TGCAGCGTTGATGGGGGAGGGTCTTATAACGAGCAGTACTTC. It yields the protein CSVDGGGSYNEQYF.

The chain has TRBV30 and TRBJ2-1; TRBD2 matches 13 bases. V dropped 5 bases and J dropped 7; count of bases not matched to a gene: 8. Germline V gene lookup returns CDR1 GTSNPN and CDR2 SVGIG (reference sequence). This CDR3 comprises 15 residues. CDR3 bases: TGTGCCTGGGGTACTAGCGGGGGGGCGGGAAATGAGCAGTTCTTC. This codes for CAWGTSGGAGNEQFF.

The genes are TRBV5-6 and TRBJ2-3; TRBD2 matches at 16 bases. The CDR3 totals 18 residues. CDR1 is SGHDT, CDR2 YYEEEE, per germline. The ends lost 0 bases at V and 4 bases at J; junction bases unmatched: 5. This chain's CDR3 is CASSLVGTSGRVPDTQYF. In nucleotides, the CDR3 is TGTGCCAGCAGCTTGGTTGGGACTAGCGGGAGGGTTCCAGATACGCAGTATTTT.

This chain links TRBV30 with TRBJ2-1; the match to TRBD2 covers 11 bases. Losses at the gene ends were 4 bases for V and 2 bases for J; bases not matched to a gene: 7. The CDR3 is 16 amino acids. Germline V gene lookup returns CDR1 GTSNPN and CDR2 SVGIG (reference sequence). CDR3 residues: CAWKDSGGVAYNEQFF. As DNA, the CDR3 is TGTGCCTGGAAAGATAGCGGGGGGGTTGCCTACAATGAGCAGTTCTTC.

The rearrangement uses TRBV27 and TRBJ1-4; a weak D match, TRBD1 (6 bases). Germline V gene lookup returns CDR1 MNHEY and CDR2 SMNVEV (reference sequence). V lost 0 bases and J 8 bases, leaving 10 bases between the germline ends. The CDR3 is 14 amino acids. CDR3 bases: TGTGCCAGCAGTTTATCGAGGGGGTGGGAAAAACTGTTTTTT. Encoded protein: CASSLSRGWEKLFF.